Below are 3 T cell receptor beta chains sequenced from a single sample in a study of early T cells in non-severe SARS-CoV-2 infection. TCRdb reprocessed the 5' RACE reads with MiXCR, giving one entry per CDR3 protein. This table has 65,000 to 80,000 distinct CDR3 sequences, under 15% appearing once. The sample comprised whole blood. The receptor source for this set is an adult who was a healthcare worker with PCR-confirmed SARS-CoV-2 infection or an uninfected control (not recorded which).

This sequence joins TRBV28 and TRBJ2-7; 8 bases map to TRBD1. Germline V gene sequence: CDR1 MDHEN, CDR2 SYDVKM. The CDR3 covers 15 residues. Trimming took 3 bases from V and 5 from J; bases not matched to a gene: 9. The CDR3 nucleotides are TGTGCCAGCAGTTTGTTTTGGACAGGGAGGCACGAGCAGTACTTC. Translation gives CASSLFWTGRHEQYF.

This chain links TRBV3-1 with TRBJ2-1; 7 positions agree with TRBD2. The V gene end was trimmed by 4 bases and the J gene end by 6 bases; junction bases not matched to a gene: 9. The V gene's germline CDR1 is LGHDT and CDR2 YNNKEL (reference sequence). This CDR3 contains 15 residues. CDR3 DNA: TGTGCCAGCAGCCTCCGACTAGCAAGGAGCAATGAGCAGTTCTTC. Its translation: CASSLRLARSNEQFF.

To note about this clonotype: A much larger clonotype is one base distant, so this may be a read error. V and J are TRBV7-9 and TRBJ1-1; D is perhaps TRBD1 (5 bases). Germline values: CDR1 SEHNR, CDR2 FQNEAQ (reference sequence). The CDR3 is 14 amino acids. This chain's CDR3 is CTSSPTYRGTEAFF. The CDR3 region has the DNA TGTACCAGCAGCCCCACATACCGGGGGACTGAAGCTTTCTTT.